Below, 28 T cell receptor beta chains from the same sample are listed, as sequenced in a study of T cells after yellow fever vaccination. TCRdb recomputed calls from the 5' RACE reads with MiXCR, one row per CDR3 protein. The sample shows around 46,000 distinct CDR3 sequences, roughly 7.5% of them seen only once. This specimen was CD8+ T cells sorted from PBMCs, taken less than 18 days after the first yellow fever vaccination. These receptors were taken from a man aged 18 to 29 who received the YFV17D yellow fever vaccine.

This clonotype was seen ten or more times. The chain joins TRBV7-2 to TRBJ1-1, with D perhaps TRBD1 (6 bases). V shed 5 bases and J shed 0 bases, with 16 bases lying between them. Germline V gene data show CDR1 as SGHTA and CDR2 as FQGNSA. The CDR3 sequence is 16 residues long. The CDR3 DNA reads as TGTGCCAGCAGCGAAGAACAGGGCCCGTTGAACACTGAAGCTTTCTTT. This translates into CASSEEQGPLNTEAFF.

This clonotype has ten or more counts. CDR3 region: CASSLVVGVYGYTF. The DNA for the CDR3 is TGTGCCAGCAGCTTAGTAGTCGGGGTATATGGCTACACCTTC. The rearrangement uses TRBV7-8 and TRBJ1-2; D call uncertain. The germline gives CDR1 SGHVS, CDR2 FQNEAQ. The CDR3 is 14 amino acids. The V and J ends lost 1 base and 5 bases respectively, with 11 bases between them.

This clonotype has a handful of counts. This chain connects TRBV5-4 to TRBJ2-2, with a weak D call TRBD2 (7 bases). Germline CDR1 reads SGHNT; CDR2 reads YYREEE (reference sequence). The CDR3 consists of 16 residues. V was shortened by 2 bases and J by 4 bases, with 15 bases between the two germline ends. CDR3: CASSFEGGLSTGELFF. The CDR3 DNA is TGTGCCAGCAGCTTTGAGGGGGGGCTGAGCACCGGGGAGCTGTTTTTT.

Ten or more counts support this clonotype. The J gene is TRBJ2-7, the V gene TRBV7-9; D unresolved. The CDR3 runs 13 residues. Trimming cost V 6 bases and J 1 base, with 10 bases left between them. Per the germline V gene, CDR1 is SEHNR and CDR2 is FQNEAQ (reference sequence). CDR3 region: CASRNDGSYEQYV. The CDR3 DNA sequence: TGTGCCAGCAGAAACGACGGATCCTACGAGCAGTACGTC.

About this clonotype: A much larger clone lies a single base off, so this may be a read error. The V call is TRBV5-1, the J call TRBJ2-7; TRBD1 agrees at 7 bases. Germline assignment: CDR1 SGHRS and CDR2 YFSETQ. This CDR3 spans 14 amino acids. CDR3 region: CAGSLRQGNYEQYF. The CDR3 DNA follows: TGCGCCGGCAGCTTGCGACAGGGTAACTACGAGCAGTACTTC.

At least ten counts were recorded for this clonotype. The chain links TRBV7-9 to TRBJ2-7; 8 bases agree with TRBD1. V trimming: 5 bases; J trimming: 2 bases; junction bases outside the gene matches: 8. Germline values: CDR1 SEHNR, CDR2 FQNEAQ (reference sequence). The CDR3 runs to 15 residues. This chain's CDR3 is CASSPPDRDPYEQYF. As DNA, the CDR3 is TGTGCCAGCAGCCCGCCGGACAGGGATCCCTACGAGCAGTACTTC.

The chain employs TRBV9 and TRBJ2-7, with D possibly matching TRBD2 (6 bases). CDR1 is SGDLS and CDR2 is YYNGEE in the germline V gene. V lost 0 bases and J lost 11, with 12 bases in between. This CDR3 is built from 12 residues. CDR3 amino acids: CASSVGRGPKYF. The CDR3, as DNA: TGTGCCAGCAGCGTAGGGAGGGGACCGAAGTACTTC.

This clonotype was counted at least ten times. V gene TRBV6-1 combines with J gene TRBJ1-2; TRBD1 matches 7 bases. The CDR3 is 16 residues long. Unmatched junction bases numbered 8, after V lost 0 bases and J lost 4 bases. In germline, CDR1 is MNHNS, CDR2 SASEGT. This CDR3 is CASSEALQGVAYGYTF. For the CDR3, the DNA is TGTGCCAGCAGTGAAGCGCTTCAGGGGGTAGCCTATGGCTACACCTTC.

This clonotype was counted between two and nine times. The rearrangement links TRBV6-2 or TRBV6-3 to TRBJ2-1; 8 positions agree with TRBD1. With V trimmed by 6 bases and J by 6 bases, 4 bases remained unmatched. CDR3 length: 13 residues. The germline V gene encodes CDR1 MNHEY and CDR2 SVGEGT. The CDR3 sequence is CASSRGQGNEQFF. DNA for the CDR3: TGTGCCAGCAGCCGCGGACAGGGCAATGAGCAGTTCTTC.

This clonotype showed up many times. V gene TRBV6-2 or TRBV6-3 combines with J gene TRBJ1-5, with a possible D match to TRBD1 (6 bases). V lost 5 bases and J lost 4, with 12 bases in between. This CDR3 contains 14 residues. In germline, CDR1 is MNHEY, CDR2 SVGEGT. The CDR3 DNA is TGTGCCAGCAGTCGAGGACAGTTTAATCAGCCCCAGCATTTT. Residues: CASSRGQFNQPQHF.

In its sample, this clonotype was seen many times. The J gene is TRBJ2-3, the V gene TRBV7-9; 14 bases are a match to TRBD2. Germline V gives CDR1 SEHNR, CDR2 FQNEAQ (reference sequence). J gave up 4 bases and V 8 bases, and 5 bases lay outside the gene matches. The CDR3 totals 15 residues. CDR3: CASGGLAGVADTQYF. The CDR3 region has the DNA TGTGCCAGCGGGGGACTAGCGGGGGTGGCAGATACGCAGTATTTT.

This clonotype was found many times. V gene TRBV12-3 or TRBV12-4 combines with J gene TRBJ2-1; TRBD2 matches 9 bases. The length of the CDR3 is 14 residues. The trim removed 7 bases at V and 12 bases at J, leaving 13 bases unmatched. The CDR3 region is CASTVPSGEGGQFF. The CDR3 DNA is TGTGCCAGCACCGTGCCTAGCGGGGAGGGGGGGCAGTTCTTC.

This clonotype was seen many times. The chain carries TRBV20-1 and TRBJ2-7, with D possibly TRBD1 on 6 matching bases. Per the germline V gene, CDR1 is DFQATT and CDR2 is SNEGSKA (reference sequence). The CDR3 loop spans 16 amino acids. V was clipped by 5 bases and J by 1 base, with 21 bases between them. The CDR3 spells CSALPDFLQGSYEQYF. The CDR3 region has the DNA TGCAGTGCTCTACCAGATTTTCTACAGGGATCCTACGAGCAGTACTTC.

This clonotype was counted many times. This chain links TRBV6-5 with TRBJ1-6, with D perhaps TRBD1 (5 bases). Trimming stripped 7 bases from V and 10 bases from J, with 14 bases between. Germline V gene data show CDR1 as MNHEY and CDR2 as SVGAGI. This CDR3 has 13 amino acids. The CDR3 loop reads CASMHGGNSPLHF. CDR3 nucleotides: TGTGCCAGCATGCACGGGGGGAACTCACCCCTCCACTTT.

The sample holds many counts of this clonotype. The genes are TRBV28 and TRBJ2-1; TRBD1 aligns across 7 bases. The J segment lost 6 bases and the V segment lost 3 bases, leaving 8 bases of the junction unmatched. The CDR3 is 15 residues long. Germline V gives CDR1 MDHEN, CDR2 SYDVKM. CDR3 in DNA: TGTGCCAGCAGTTTCGGCAGGGGGATTGGCAATGAGCAGTTCTTC. Translated: CASSFGRGIGNEQFF.

This clonotype was seen at least ten times. The chain's CDR3 is CASSLTGTGNYGYTF. The CDR3 coding sequence is TGTGCCAGCAGCCTAACCGGGACAGGGAACTATGGCTACACCTTC. The chain has TRBV7-9 and TRBJ1-2, with 9 bases identical to TRBD1. Germline V gene lookup returns CDR1 SEHNR and CDR2 FQNEAQ (reference sequence). CDR3 size: 15 residues. V trimming: 5 bases; J trimming: 2 bases; junction bases outside the gene matches: 6.

This clonotype was observed at least ten times. This chain joins TRBV12-3 or TRBV12-4 and TRBJ2-1; 9 bases are shared with TRBD1. The CDR3 totals 15 residues. After removal of 1 base from V and 9 bases from J, the junction contained 7 bases not matched to a gene. This chain's CDR3 is CASSLVTGGSGEQFF. CDR3 nucleotide sequence: TGTGCCAGCAGTTTAGTTACAGGGGGCTCAGGTGAGCAGTTCTTC.

The chain is built from TRBV6-2 or TRBV6-3 and TRBJ2-1; the D gene could be TRBD1 or TRBD2 (5 bases each). Deletions cut 10 bases from V and 2 bases from J, with 21 bases between. In germline, CDR1 is MNHEY, CDR2 SVGEGT. The CDR3 covers 16 residues. The CDR3 protein is CATQPRDGGAYNEQFF. CDR3 bases: TGTGCCACCCAACCCAGGGACGGCGGAGCCTACAATGAGCAGTTCTTC.

This clonotype was picked up many times. The rearrangement links TRBV27 to TRBJ2-7, with TRBD2 matching over 10 bases. This CDR3 region has 17 residues. The trim removed 2 bases at V and 0 bases at J, leaving 7 bases unmatched. Germline V gives CDR1 MNHEY, CDR2 SMNVEV (reference sequence). CDR3 protein: CASSLKTSGCSSYEQYV. For the CDR3, the DNA is TGTGCCAGCAGTTTAAAGACTAGCGGGTGTTCCTCCTACGAGCAGTACGTC.

This clonotype was seen once. This may be a read error: a much more frequent sequence differs by one nucleotide. V and J are TRBV29-1 and TRBJ2-7; possibly TRBD1 for D (5 bases). CDR3 length equals 9 residues. The germline CDR1 and CDR2 sequences are SQVTM and ANQGSEA. The CDR3 region has the DNA TGCAGAGTCCAGGGCGAGCAGTACTTC. Its protein product is CRVQGEQYF.

This clonotype was seen ten or more times. CDR3 amino acids: CASSQDHQGFGNTIYF. The CDR3 DNA is TGCGCCAGCAGCCAAGATCATCAGGGCTTTGGAAACACCATATATTTT. V gene TRBV4-1 combines with J gene TRBJ1-3, with D perhaps TRBD1 (5 bases). CDR1 is MGHRA and CDR2 is YSYEKL in the germline V gene. Trimming removed 0 bases from V and 3 bases from J, with 12 bases in between. The CDR3 has 16 residues.

This clonotype was counted many times. The J gene is TRBJ2-7, the V gene TRBV10-3; D is ambiguous. Germline V gives CDR1 ENHRY, CDR2 SYGVKD. The V gene lost 4 bases and the J gene lost 1 base, with 8 bases spanning the gap. The CDR3 has 13 amino acids. CDR3 loop: CAISGLYSYEQYF. The CDR3 region has the DNA TGTGCCATCAGTGGGCTGTATTCCTACGAGCAGTACTTC.

This clonotype was found a few times. The gene calls are TRBV21-1 and TRBJ2-6; TRBD1 is taken as the D call from the table, unchecked against the DNA. TRBV21-1 is recorded as a pseudogene. This CDR3 comprises 18 residues. CDR3 sequence: CASAPTRDRVSGANVLTF. CDR3 in DNA: TGTGCCAGCGCTCCGACCCGGGACAGGGTTTCCGGGGCCAACGTCCTGACTTTC.

The chain recombines TRBV21-1 with TRBJ2-7; the table's D gene call, TRBD2, was not cross checked with the DNA. TRBV21-1 counts as a pseudogene. CDR3 length equals 17 residues. CDR3 nucleotides: TGTGCCAGCAGCAAACCACGATCCGGGGGGCCTCGCCACGAGCAGTACGTC. Protein sequence: CASSKPRSGGPRHEQYV.

This clonotype was counted ten times or more. The chain carries TRBV6-5 and TRBJ2-1; D is undetermined. CDR1 and CDR2 (germline): MNHEY, SVGAGI. The CDR3 consists of 13 residues. V was clipped by 7 bases and J by 8 bases, with 15 bases between them. The CDR3 DNA reads TGTGCCAGCAAGTTCCTCGGGTCGGATGAGCAGTTCTTC. Protein: CASKFLGSDEQFF.

The sample holds many counts of this clonotype. This chain links TRBV7-2 with TRBJ2-4, with 14 bases that match TRBD2. Germline CDR1 is SGHTA and CDR2 is FQGNSA. The V gene end was trimmed by 5 bases and the J gene end by 6 bases; junction bases not matched to a gene: 3. This CDR3 region has 15 residues. The chain's CDR3 is CASSVGLAGGNIQYF. The CDR3 DNA reads as TGTGCCAGCAGCGTCGGACTAGCGGGGGGAAACATTCAGTACTTC.

Regarding this clonotype: A clone one base away is much larger, so this may be a read error. The J gene is TRBJ2-2, the V gene TRBV27, with a possible D match to TRBD2 (6 bases). CDR3 length: 13 residues. Germline lookup yields CDR1 MNHEY and CDR2 SMNVEV (reference sequence). For the CDR3, the DNA is TGTGCCAGCAGTTCCCCGGGAGCCGGGGGGCTGTTTTTT. This gives the protein CASSSPGAGGLFF.

This clonotype was seen repeatedly, ten times or more. The gene calls are TRBV29-1 and TRBJ2-3; 11 bases map to TRBD2. J was trimmed by 6 bases and V by 3 bases; bases with no gene match: 11. Germline CDR1 is SQVTM and CDR2 is ANQGSEA. This CDR3 has 16 amino acids. Here the CDR3 reads CSVDGLAGSVADTQYF. The CDR3 DNA reads TGCAGCGTTGACGGACTAGCGGGTTCGGTCGCGGATACGCAGTATTTT.